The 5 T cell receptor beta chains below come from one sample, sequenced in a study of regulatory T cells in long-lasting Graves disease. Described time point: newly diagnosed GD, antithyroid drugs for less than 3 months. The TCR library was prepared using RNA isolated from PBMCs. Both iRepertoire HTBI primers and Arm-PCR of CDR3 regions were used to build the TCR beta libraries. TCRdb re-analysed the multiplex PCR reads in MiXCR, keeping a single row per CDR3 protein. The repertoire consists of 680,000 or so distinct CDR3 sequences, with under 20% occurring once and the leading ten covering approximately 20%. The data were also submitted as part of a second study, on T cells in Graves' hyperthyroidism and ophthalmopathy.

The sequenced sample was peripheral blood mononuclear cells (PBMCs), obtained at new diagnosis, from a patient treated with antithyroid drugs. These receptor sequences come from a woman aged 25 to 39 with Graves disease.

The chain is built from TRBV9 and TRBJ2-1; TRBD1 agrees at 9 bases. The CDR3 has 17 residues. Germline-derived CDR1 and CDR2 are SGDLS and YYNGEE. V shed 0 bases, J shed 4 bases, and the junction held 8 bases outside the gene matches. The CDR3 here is CASSVATGGAGYNEQFF. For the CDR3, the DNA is TGTGCCAGCAGCGTAGCTACAGGGGGCGCGGGGTACAATGAGCAGTTCTTC. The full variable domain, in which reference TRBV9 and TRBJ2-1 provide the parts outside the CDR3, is DSGVTQTPKHLITATGQRVTLRCSPRSGDLSVYWYQQSLDQGLQFLIQYYNGEERAKGNILERFSAQQFPDLHSELNLSSLELGDSALYFCASSVATGGAGYNEQFFGPGTRLTVL.

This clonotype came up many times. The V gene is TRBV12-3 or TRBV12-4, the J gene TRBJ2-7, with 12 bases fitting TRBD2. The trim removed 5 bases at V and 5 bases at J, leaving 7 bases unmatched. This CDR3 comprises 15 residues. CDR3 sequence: CASSQRLAGVDEQYF. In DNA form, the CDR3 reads TGTGCCAGCAGTCAGCGACTAGCGGGAGTAGACGAGCAGTACTTC.

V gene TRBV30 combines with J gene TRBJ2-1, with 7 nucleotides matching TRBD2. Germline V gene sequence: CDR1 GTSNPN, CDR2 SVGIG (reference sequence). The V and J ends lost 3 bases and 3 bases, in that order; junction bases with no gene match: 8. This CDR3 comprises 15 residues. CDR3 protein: CAWSFVGRDYNEQFF. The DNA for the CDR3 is TGTGCCTGGAGCTTCGTGGGGAGGGACTACAATGAGCAGTTCTTC.

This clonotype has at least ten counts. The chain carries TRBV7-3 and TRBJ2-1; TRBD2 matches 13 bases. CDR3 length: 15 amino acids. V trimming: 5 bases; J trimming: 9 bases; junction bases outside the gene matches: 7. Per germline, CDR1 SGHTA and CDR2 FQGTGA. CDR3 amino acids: CASSLGLAGVTEQFF. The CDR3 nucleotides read TGTGCCAGCAGCCTCGGACTAGCGGGAGTCACTGAGCAGTTCTTC.

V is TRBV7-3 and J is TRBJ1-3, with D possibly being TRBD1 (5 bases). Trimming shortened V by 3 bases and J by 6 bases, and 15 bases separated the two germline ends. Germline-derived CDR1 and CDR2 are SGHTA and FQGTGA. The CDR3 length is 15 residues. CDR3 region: CASSFWRGIQNTIYF. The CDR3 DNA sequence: TGTGCCAGCAGCTTCTGGAGGGGCATACAAAACACCATATATTTT.